Below, 6 T cell receptor beta chains from the same sample are listed, as sequenced in a study of beta chain features in type 1 diabetes. Antigens of these TCRs are unknown. Study-level points and caveats: Type 1 diabetes patients had moderately but significantly shorter TCRB CDR3s in all four CD4+ subsets.

cDNA synthesis used the whole RNA isolate, giving expressed TCRB sequences. The method was immunoSEQ multiplex PCR; TCRdb's version includes in-frame clones alone and lacks a portion of them. The sample shows a few hundred thousand clones, 16% of them seen only once. Sequenced sample: naive CD4+ T cells from blood. These receptors all come from a man aged 25 to 40 with type 1 diabetes.

This clone turned up a few times. The chain is built from TRBV28 and TRBJ2-7; 7 nucleotides align to TRBD2. Germline V gene sequence: CDR1 MDHEN, CDR2 SYDVKM. This CDR3 is built from 13 residues. Germline trimming cut 5 bases from V and 4 bases from J; bases unmatched to any gene: 5. CDR3 sequence reads: CASSRGRVYEQYF. For the CDR3, the DNA is TGTGCCAGCAGTCGGGGGAGGGTGTACGAGCAGTACTTC.

The V gene is TRBV30, the J gene TRBJ1-5; unclear D gene. Trimming shortened V by 0 bases and J by 0 bases, and 12 bases separated the two germline ends. The V gene's germline CDR1 is GTSNPN and CDR2 SVGIG (reference sequence). The CDR3 runs 16 residues. The CDR3 protein is CAWSVSKVYSNQPQHF. CDR3 nucleotides: TGTGCCTGGAGTGTAAGCAAGGTCTATAGCAATCAGCCCCAGCATTTT.

This clone was detected only a few times. CDR3: CAISKLAGGVYEQYF. The CDR3 DNA is TGTGCCATCAGTAAACTAGCGGGAGGAGTATACGAGCAGTACTTC. The chain links TRBV10-3 to TRBJ2-7, with 12 nucleotides matching TRBD2. CDR3 length: 15 residues. Trimming took 5 bases from V and 4 from J; bases not matched to a gene: 6. In germline, CDR1 is ENHRY, CDR2 SYGVKD.

The rearrangement joins TRBV6-5 to TRBJ2-6; TRBD1 is a possible D gene (5 bases). Germline values: CDR1 MNHEY, CDR2 SVGAGI. The CDR3 is 16 amino acids. Trimming pared 4 bases from V and 2 bases from J, leaving 12 bases between. CDR3 DNA: TGTGCCAGCAGTTGGTCCATGGGGCCTGGGGCCAACGTCCTGACTTTC. Translation: CASSWSMGPGANVLTF.

Only a few counts were recorded for this clone. The chain employs TRBV20-1 and TRBJ2-1; maybe TRBD2 (6 bases). This CDR3 region has 11 residues. Trimming shortened V by 2 bases and J by 14 bases, and 13 bases separated the two germline ends. Germline lookup yields CDR1 DFQATT and CDR2 SNEGSKA (reference sequence). CDR3 nucleotide sequence: TGCAGTGCTAGAAGCCGCCCGGGAGAGTTCTTC. The encoded protein is CSARSRPGEFF.

This clone has only a few counts. The chain has TRBV30 and TRBJ2-3; 9 bases fit TRBD1. Germline V gives CDR1 GTSNPN, CDR2 SVGIG (reference sequence). The CDR3 runs to 15 residues. The J segment lost 5 bases and the V segment lost 0 bases, leaving 6 bases of the junction unmatched. The CDR3 is CAWSVYRGREDTQYF. CDR3 nucleotide sequence: TGTGCCTGGAGTGTTTACAGGGGGCGGGAAGATACGCAGTATTTT. Supplemented by reference TRBV30 and TRBJ2-3, the full variable domain reads SQTIHQWPATLVQPVGSPLSLECTVEGTSNPNLYWYRQAAGRGLQLLFYSVGIGQISSEVPQNLSASRPQDRQFILSSKKLLLSDSGFYLCAWSVYRGREDTQYFGPGTRLTVL.